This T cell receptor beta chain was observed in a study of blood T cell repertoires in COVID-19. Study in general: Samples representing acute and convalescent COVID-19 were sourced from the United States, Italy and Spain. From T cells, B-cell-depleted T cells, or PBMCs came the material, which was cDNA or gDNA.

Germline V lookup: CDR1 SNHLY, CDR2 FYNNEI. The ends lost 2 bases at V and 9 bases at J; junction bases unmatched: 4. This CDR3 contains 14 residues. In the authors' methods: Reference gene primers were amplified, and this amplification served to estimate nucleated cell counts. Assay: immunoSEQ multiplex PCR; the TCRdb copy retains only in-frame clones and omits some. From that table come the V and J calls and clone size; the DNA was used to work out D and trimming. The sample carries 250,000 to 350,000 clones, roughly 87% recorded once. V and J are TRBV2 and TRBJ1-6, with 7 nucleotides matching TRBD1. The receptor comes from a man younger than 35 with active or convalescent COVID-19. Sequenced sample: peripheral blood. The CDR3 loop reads CASSEQGESSPLHF. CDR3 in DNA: TGTGCCAGCAGTGAACAGGGGGAGTCTTCACCCCTCCACTTT. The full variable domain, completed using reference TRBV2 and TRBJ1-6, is EPEVTQTPSHQVTQMGQEVILRCVPISNHLYFYWYRQILGQKVEFLVSFYNNEISEKSEIFDDQFSVERPDGSNFTLKIRSTKLEDSAMYFCASSEQGESSPLHFGNGTRLTVT.